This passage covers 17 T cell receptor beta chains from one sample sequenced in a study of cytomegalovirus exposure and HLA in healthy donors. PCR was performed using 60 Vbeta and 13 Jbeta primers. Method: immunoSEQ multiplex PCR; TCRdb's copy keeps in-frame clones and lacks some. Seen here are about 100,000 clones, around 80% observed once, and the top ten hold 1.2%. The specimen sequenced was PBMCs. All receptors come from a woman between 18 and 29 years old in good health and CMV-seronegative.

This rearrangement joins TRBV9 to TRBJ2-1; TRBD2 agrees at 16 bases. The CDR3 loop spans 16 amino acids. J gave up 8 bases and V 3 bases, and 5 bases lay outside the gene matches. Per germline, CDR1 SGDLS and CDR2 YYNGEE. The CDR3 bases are TGTGCCAGCAGCGCGGGACTAGCGGGGGGGCAGCATGAGCAGTTCTTC. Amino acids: CASSAGLAGGQHEQFF.

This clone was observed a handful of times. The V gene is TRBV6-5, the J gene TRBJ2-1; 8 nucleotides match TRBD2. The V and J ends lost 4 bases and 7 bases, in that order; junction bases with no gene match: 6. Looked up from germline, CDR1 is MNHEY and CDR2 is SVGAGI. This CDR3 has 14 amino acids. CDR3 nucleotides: TGTGCCAGCAGTTTCGTGACTAGCGAAAATGAGCAGTTCTTC. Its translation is CASSFVTSENEQFF.

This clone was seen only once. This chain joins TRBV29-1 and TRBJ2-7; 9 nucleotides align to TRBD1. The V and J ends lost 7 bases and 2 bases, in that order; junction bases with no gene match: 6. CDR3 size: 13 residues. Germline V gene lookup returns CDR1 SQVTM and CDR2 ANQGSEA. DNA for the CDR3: TGCAGCGCACGGACAGGGGTACCCTACGAGCAGTACTTC. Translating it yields CSARTGVPYEQYF.

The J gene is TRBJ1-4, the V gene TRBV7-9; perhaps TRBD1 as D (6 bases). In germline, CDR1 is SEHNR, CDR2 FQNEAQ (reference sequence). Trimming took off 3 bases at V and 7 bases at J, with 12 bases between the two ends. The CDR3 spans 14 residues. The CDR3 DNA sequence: TGTGCCAGCAGCTTGCCAGGGGATGGTGAAAAACTGTTTTTT. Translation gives CASSLPGDGEKLFF.

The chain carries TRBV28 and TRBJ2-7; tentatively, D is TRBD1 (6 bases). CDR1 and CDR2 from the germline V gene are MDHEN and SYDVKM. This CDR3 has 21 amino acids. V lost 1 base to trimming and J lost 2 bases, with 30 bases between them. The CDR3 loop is CASSLFPRDIYLGPSPYEQYF. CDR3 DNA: TGTGCCAGCAGTTTATTTCCCCGGGACATCTATCTAGGCCCATCTCCCTACGAGCAGTACTTC.

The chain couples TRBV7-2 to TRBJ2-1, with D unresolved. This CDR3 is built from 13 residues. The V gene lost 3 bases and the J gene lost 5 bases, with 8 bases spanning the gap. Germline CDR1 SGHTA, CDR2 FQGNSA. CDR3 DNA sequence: TGTGCCAGCAGCTTGAGGCCCGACAATGAGCAGTTCTTC. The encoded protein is CASSLRPDNEQFF.

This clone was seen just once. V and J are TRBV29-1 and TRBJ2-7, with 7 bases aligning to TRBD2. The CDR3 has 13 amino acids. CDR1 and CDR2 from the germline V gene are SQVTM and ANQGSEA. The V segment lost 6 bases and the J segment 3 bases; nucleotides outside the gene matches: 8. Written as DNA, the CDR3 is TGCAGCGTAGAGGGGAGGGCCAACTACGAGCAGTACTTC. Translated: CSVEGRANYEQYF.

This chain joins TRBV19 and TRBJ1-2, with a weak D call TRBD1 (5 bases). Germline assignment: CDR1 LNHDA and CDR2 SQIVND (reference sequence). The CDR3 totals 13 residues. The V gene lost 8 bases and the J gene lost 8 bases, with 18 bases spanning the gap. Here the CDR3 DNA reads TGTGCCAGTTCGGCGGGGCCCTCTCCGGGCTACACCTTC. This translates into CASSAGPSPGYTF.

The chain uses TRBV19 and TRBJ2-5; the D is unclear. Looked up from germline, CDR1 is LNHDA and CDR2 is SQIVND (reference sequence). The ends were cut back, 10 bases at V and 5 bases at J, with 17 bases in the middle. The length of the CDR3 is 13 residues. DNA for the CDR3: TGTGCCACCGGATGGGCGTTTGGGGAGACCCAGTACTTC. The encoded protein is CATGWAFGETQYF.

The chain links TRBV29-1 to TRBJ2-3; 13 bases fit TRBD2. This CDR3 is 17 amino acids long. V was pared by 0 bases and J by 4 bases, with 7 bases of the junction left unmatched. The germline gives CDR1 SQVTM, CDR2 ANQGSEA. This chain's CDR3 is CSVEDLRTSGRSDTQYF. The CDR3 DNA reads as TGCAGCGTTGAAGATCTTCGGACTAGCGGGAGATCAGATACGCAGTATTTT.

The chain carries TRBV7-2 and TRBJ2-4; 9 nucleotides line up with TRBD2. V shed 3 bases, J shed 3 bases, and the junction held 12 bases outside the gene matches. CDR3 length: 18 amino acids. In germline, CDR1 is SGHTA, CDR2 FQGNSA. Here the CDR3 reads CASSFRGGVSVDKNIQYF. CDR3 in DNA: TGTGCCAGCAGCTTTCGCGGGGGGGTATCGGTGGACAAAAACATTCAGTACTTC.

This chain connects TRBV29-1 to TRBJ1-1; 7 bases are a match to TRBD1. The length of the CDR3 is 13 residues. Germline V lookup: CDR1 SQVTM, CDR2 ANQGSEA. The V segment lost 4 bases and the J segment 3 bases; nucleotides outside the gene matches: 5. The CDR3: CSVVRGPYTEAFF. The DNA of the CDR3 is TGCAGCGTTGTAAGGGGGCCATACACTGAAGCTTTCTTT. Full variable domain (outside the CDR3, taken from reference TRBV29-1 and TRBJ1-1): SAVISQKPSRDICQRGTSLTIQCQVDSQVTMMFWYRQQPGQSLTLIATANQGSEATYESGFVIDKFPISRPNLTFSTLTVSNMSPEDSSIYLCSVVRGPYTEAFFGQGTRLTVV.

For the CDR3, the DNA is TGTGCCAGCAGCTCCACCCGGGAGGCCTTTTACAATGAGCAGTTCTTC. It translates to CASSSTREAFYNEQFF. The rearrangement uses TRBV7-9 and TRBJ2-1, with 7 nucleotides matching TRBD2. This CDR3 spans 16 amino acids. J was trimmed by 4 bases and V by 4 bases; bases with no gene match: 10. Germline CDR1 reads SEHNR; CDR2 reads FQNEAQ (reference sequence).

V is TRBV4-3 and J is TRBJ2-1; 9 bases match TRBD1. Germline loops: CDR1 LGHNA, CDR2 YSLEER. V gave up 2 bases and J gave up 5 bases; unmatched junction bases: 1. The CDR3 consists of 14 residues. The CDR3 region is CASSQRTGDNEQFF. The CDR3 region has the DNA TGCGCCAGCAGCCAAAGGACAGGGGACAATGAGCAGTTCTTC.

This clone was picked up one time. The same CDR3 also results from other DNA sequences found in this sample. CDR3 nucleotides: TGCGCCAGCAGCCAAGAACGTAGGACGGCGAGCGGGGAGACCCAGTACTTC. It specifies CASSQERRTASGETQYF. This sequence joins TRBV4-3 and TRBJ2-5; the D gene is possibly TRBD2 (6 bases). The CDR3 has 17 residues. Trimming left V 0 bases short and J 5 bases short, with 19 bases between. In germline, CDR1 is LGHNA, CDR2 YSLEER.

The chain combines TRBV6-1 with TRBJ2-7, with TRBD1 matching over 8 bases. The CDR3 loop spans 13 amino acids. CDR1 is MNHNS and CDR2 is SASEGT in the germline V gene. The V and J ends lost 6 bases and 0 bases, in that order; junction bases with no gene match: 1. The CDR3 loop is CASRQGGSYEQYF. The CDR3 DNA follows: TGTGCCAGCAGACAGGGGGGCTCCTACGAGCAGTACTTC.

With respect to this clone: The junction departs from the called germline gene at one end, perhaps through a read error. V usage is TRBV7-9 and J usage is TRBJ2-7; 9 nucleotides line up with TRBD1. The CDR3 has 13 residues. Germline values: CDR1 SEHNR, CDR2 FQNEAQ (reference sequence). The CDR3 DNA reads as TGTTCCAGCAGCTCTGGACAGGGGTACGAGCAGTACTTC. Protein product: CSSSSGQGYEQYF.